This T cell receptor beta chain derives from a study of blood T cells in healthy people across ages. The study recruited healthy Caucasian donors from Russia who were aged about 6 to 95. Germline V gives CDR1 SEHNR, CDR2 FQNEAQ (reference sequence). This CDR3 has 16 residues. Trimming removed 5 bases from V and 3 bases from J; junction bases left unmatched: 11. A sample-barcoded 5' primer and a J-beta primer mix were used in a second PCR of roughly 6 to 11 cycles. Using its own MiXCR run on the 5' RACE reads, TCRdb lists one record per CDR3 protein. The sample records about 730,000 distinct CDR3 sequences, roughly 43% being singletons.

The sample taken for sequencing was blood. The rearrangement uses TRBV7-9 and TRBJ2-3; 7 positions agree with TRBD1. The sequence was obtained from an older woman in good health. CDR3 nucleotide sequence: TGTGCCAGCAGCGCCCTTATCCGGACAGGTACAGATACGCAGTATTTT. Amino acids: CASSALIRTGTDTQYF.